Below, 25 T cell receptor beta chains from the same sample are listed, as sequenced in a study of blood T cell repertoires in COVID-19. TCRdb's table, derived via immunoSEQ multiplex PCR, lists solely in-frame clones and lacks some. This table holds 160,000 or so clones, approximately 78% found once. Sequencing input: peripheral blood. The receptor set was obtained from a human donor in a cohort sampled during active COVID-19.

The CDR3 DNA reads as TGTGCCAGCAGCTGGGACAGATACAATGAGCAGTTCTTC. Translated: CASSWDRYNEQFF. The V gene is TRBV11-1, the J gene TRBJ2-1, with 7 bases aligning to TRBD1. The CDR3 sequence is 13 residues long. Germline trimming cut 4 bases from V and 4 bases from J; bases unmatched to any gene: 1. Germline CDR1 SGHAT, CDR2 FQDESV (reference sequence).

This chain uses TRBV19 with TRBJ1-6; the D is unclear. Germline loops: CDR1 LNHDA, CDR2 SQIVND (reference sequence). V was pared by 4 bases and J by 3 bases, with 4 bases between. The CDR3 runs to 13 residues. The CDR3 is CASSTGYNSPLHF. As DNA, the CDR3 is TGTGCCAGTAGTACAGGCTATAATTCACCCCTCCACTTT. Together with reference TRBV19 and TRBJ1-6, the CDR3 gives the full variable domain: DGGITQSPKYLFRKEGQNVTLSCEQNLNHDAMYWYRQDPGQGLRLIYYSQIVNDFQKGDIAEGYSVSREKKESFPLTVTSAQKNPTAFYLCASSTGYNSPLHFGNGTRLTVT.

This clone has just a few counts. This sequence joins TRBV12-5 and TRBJ1-1; the match to TRBD1 covers 7 bases. With 7 bases clipped from V and 1 base from J, the junction kept 6 bases outside the gene matches. The CDR3 spans 14 residues. Looked up from germline, CDR1 is LGHNT and CDR2 is FRNRAP. The CDR3 loop reads CASAVGQANTEAFF. The CDR3 DNA reads as TGTGCTAGTGCCGTCGGACAGGCGAACACTGAAGCTTTCTTT.

This CDR3 reads CASSPGEQPQHF. Written as DNA, the CDR3 is TGTGCCAGCAGCCCAGGGGAACAGCCCCAGCATTTT. V and J are TRBV7-8 and TRBJ1-5; possibly TRBD1 for D (6 bases). V was trimmed by 5 bases and J by 7 bases, leaving 9 bases between them. CDR1 is SGHVS, CDR2 FQNEAQ, per germline. The CDR3 length is 12 residues.

The V and J genes are TRBV10-2 and TRBJ2-1; 7 bases are shared with TRBD1. The CDR3 extends over 13 amino acids. Germline assignment: CDR1 WSHSY and CDR2 SAAADI. Trimming removed 6 bases from V and 6 bases from J; junction bases left unmatched: 5. For the CDR3, the DNA is TGCGCCAGCAGGGGGGACAGCTTCAATGAGCAGTTCTTC. The encoded protein is CASRGDSFNEQFF.

This chain connects TRBV24-1 to TRBJ2-7, with TRBD1 matching 7 bases. This CDR3 region has 16 residues. V trimming: 9 bases; J trimming: 2 bases; junction bases outside the gene matches: 15. Germline assignment: CDR1 KGHDR and CDR2 SFDVKD. CDR3 sequence reads: CATLGGQLILAYEQYF. CDR3 nucleotide sequence: TGTGCCACCCTAGGGGGACAGTTAATCCTGGCCTACGAGCAGTACTTC.

The chain carries TRBV11-2 and TRBJ1-2; D not certain. Trimming left V 1 base short and J 5 bases short, with 14 bases between. This CDR3 region has 15 residues. Germline-derived CDR1 and CDR2 are SGHAT and FQNNGV. CDR3 region: CASSLGTGVDYGYTF. CDR3 sequence (DNA): TGTGCCAGCAGCTTAGGCACCGGAGTCGATTATGGCTACACCTTC.

This sequence joins TRBV15 and TRBJ1-2, with D perhaps TRBD1 (5 bases). Germline CDR1 and CDR2: LNHNV and YYDKDF (reference sequence). CDR3 length: 17 residues. V shed 0 bases and J shed 2 bases, with 16 bases lying between them. CDR3 bases: TGTGCCACCAGCAGAGAGCGGGGCAGCAGCGCCAACTATGGCTACACCTTC. Translation gives CATSRERGSSANYGYTF.

The genes are TRBV18 and TRBJ2-3, with 9 bases that match TRBD2. The CDR3 totals 19 residues. The V gene's germline CDR1 is KGHSH and CDR2 LQKENI. V was clipped by 4 bases and J by 0 bases; unmatched bases: 14. In nucleotides, the CDR3 is TGTGCCAGCTCACGCGTTGCCGGGCTAGCGGGGTCTAGCACAGATACGCAGTATTTT. Amino acid sequence: CASSRVAGLAGSSTDTQYF.

This sequence joins TRBV7-9 and TRBJ2-3; D uncertain. Trimming shortened V by 11 bases and J by 6 bases, and 6 bases separated the two germline ends. Germline assignment: CDR1 SEHNR and CDR2 FQNEAQ (reference sequence). The CDR3 extends over 9 amino acids. CDR3 DNA sequence: TGTGCCTTCGGGGATACGCAGTATTTT. Translating gives CAFGDTQYF. Together with reference TRBV7-9 and TRBJ2-3, the CDR3 gives the full variable domain: DTGVSQNPRHKITKRGQNVTFRCDPISEHNRLYWYRQTLGQGPEFLTYFQNEAQLEKSRLLSDRFSAERPKGSFSTLEIQRTEQGDSAMYLCAFGDTQYFGPGTRLTVL.

This rearrangement joins TRBV27 to TRBJ2-7; D is perhaps TRBD2 (5 bases). There are 13 residues in the CDR3. In germline, CDR1 is MNHEY, CDR2 SMNVEV (reference sequence). Trimming took 5 bases from V and 0 from J, leaving 8 bases between them. The CDR3 reads CASSASGSYEQYF. The CDR3 DNA reads as TGTGCCAGCAGTGCAAGCGGCTCCTACGAGCAGTACTTC.

This clone was observed a handful of times. This chain joins TRBV3-1 (or the pseudogene TRBV3-2) and TRBJ2-3; 9 nucleotides align to TRBD2. The CDR3 extends over 15 amino acids. The V and J ends lost 1 base and 6 bases, in that order; junction bases with no gene match: 5. The germline gives CDR1 LGHDT, CDR2 YNNKEL (reference sequence). As DNA, the CDR3 is TGTGCCAGCAGCCAAGCGGGAAGCGGGAGGGATACGCAGTATTTT. It yields the protein CASSQAGSGRDTQYF.

The gene calls are TRBV9 and TRBJ2-1, with 8 nucleotides matching TRBD2. Trimming cost V 4 bases and J 6 bases; bases outside gene matches: 3. This CDR3 contains 13 residues. Looked up from germline, CDR1 is SGDLS and CDR2 is YYNGEE. The CDR3 DNA follows: TGTGCCAGCAGCATTGGGACTAGCAATGAGCAGTTCTTC. Protein: CASSIGTSNEQFF.

The sample holds one count of this clone. The sample contains more than one DNA sequence encoding this CDR3. V and J are TRBV28 and TRBJ1-2; 8 nucleotides align to TRBD1. V lost 8 bases to trimming and J lost 4 bases; unmatched junction nucleotides: 9. The CDR3 is 14 amino acids. CDR1 is MDHEN and CDR2 is SYDVKM in the germline V gene. The CDR3 sequence: CASSWGQGAYGYTF. CDR3 nucleotides: TGTGCCAGCTCTTGGGGGCAGGGGGCCTATGGCTACACCTTC.

The rearrangement links TRBV7-6 to TRBJ2-3; TRBD2 agrees at 10 bases. V was pared by 4 bases and J by 2 bases, with 6 bases of the junction left unmatched. This CDR3 is built from 16 residues. The germline V gene encodes CDR1 SGHVS and CDR2 FNYEAQ. This chain's CDR3 is CASSSGTSVSTDTQYF. The CDR3 bases are TGTGCCAGCAGCTCCGGGACTAGCGTCTCCACAGATACGCAGTATTTT.

This clone has only a few counts. This sequence joins TRBV5-6 and TRBJ1-2, with no clear D. V lost 1 base, J lost 8 bases, and 15 bases lay in between. This CDR3 is built from 14 residues. Germline V gene lookup returns CDR1 SGHDT and CDR2 YYEEEE. The CDR3 spells CASSLPSLREGYTF. The CDR3 coding sequence is TGTGCCAGCAGCTTGCCCAGCCTAAGGGAGGGCTACACCTTC.

The chain joins TRBV9 to TRBJ2-1; 7 bases match TRBD2. Germline loops: CDR1 SGDLS, CDR2 YYNGEE. The CDR3 has 17 residues. Trimming at V came to 3 bases and at J to 1 base, leaving 10 bases not matched to a gene. The CDR3 nucleotides read TGTGCCAGCAGCGCAGACGGGAGGCTAAAATCCTACAATGAGCAGTTCTTC. This sequence encodes CASSADGRLKSYNEQFF.

This rearrangement joins TRBV14 to TRBJ2-4; 11 bases agree with TRBD2. J lost 2 bases, V lost 4 bases, and 4 bases had no gene match. The CDR3 totals 16 residues. Germline V lookup: CDR1 SGHDN, CDR2 FVKESK. CDR3 in DNA: TGTGCCAGCAGCCTGACTAGCGGGACTACCAAAAACATTCAGTACTTC. As protein: CASSLTSGTTKNIQYF.

This clone was observed a handful of times. The rearrangement uses TRBV5-4 and TRBJ2-5; 9 bases are shared with TRBD1. V shed 4 bases, J shed 5 bases, and the junction held 12 bases outside the gene matches. CDR3 length: 16 amino acids. The germline gives CDR1 SGHNT, CDR2 YYREEE (reference sequence). The CDR3 is CASSLAGTGLRETQYF. The CDR3 nucleotides read TGTGCCAGCAGCCTAGCAGGGACAGGGTTAAGGGAGACCCAGTACTTC. Filled out from reference TRBV5-4 and TRBJ2-5, the complete variable domain reads ETGVTQSPTHLIKTRGQQVTLRCSSQSGHNTVSWYQQALGQGPQFIFQYYREEENGRGNFPPRFSGLQFPNYSSELNVNALELDDSALYLCASSLAGTGLRETQYFGPGTRLLVL.

The chain is built from TRBV29-1 and TRBJ2-5, with D tentatively TRBD1 (7 bases). V was cut by 7 bases and J by 5 bases, with 17 bases left in between. The CDR3 consists of 13 residues. Looked up from germline, CDR1 is SQVTM and CDR2 is ANQGSEA. DNA for the CDR3: TGCAGCGCCGGAGGAGGGGGCTGGGAGACCCAGTACTTC. Translated, it gives CSAGGGGWETQYF.

The chain links TRBV6-2 or TRBV6-3 to TRBJ2-4, with 12 bases lining up with TRBD2. The V and J ends lost 4 bases and 0 bases, in that order; junction bases with no gene match: 7. CDR3 length equals 18 residues. Germline CDR1 reads MNHEY; CDR2 reads SVGEGT. The DNA for the CDR3 is TGTGCCAGCAGTTCGAGGACTAGCGGGAACCTAGCCAAAAACATTCAGTACTTC. Its protein is CASSSRTSGNLAKNIQYF.

V gene TRBV4-1 combines with J gene TRBJ1-6; D gene ambiguous. The CDR3 has 16 amino acids. Germline values: CDR1 MGHRA, CDR2 YSYEKL. The V end lost 1 base, the J end lost 6 bases, and 13 bases lay between the germline ends. The CDR3 here is CASSQVINGGNSPLHF. DNA of the CDR3: TGCGCCAGCAGCCAAGTCATAAACGGCGGTAATTCACCCCTCCACTTT.

The gene calls are TRBV28 and TRBJ2-7, with 9 bases identical to TRBD2. V shed 6 bases and J 5 bases; nucleotides not matched to a gene: 11. CDR3 size: 15 residues. Germline values: CDR1 MDHEN, CDR2 SYDVKM. The CDR3 DNA is TGTGCCAGCAGGTGGAGGCGGGAGGGCCTCCACGAGCAGTACTTC. This sequence encodes CASRWRREGLHEQYF. The variable domain in full, with the rest retrieved from reference TRBV28 and TRBJ2-7, is DVKVTQSSRYLVKRTGEKVFLECVQDMDHENMFWYRQDPGLGLRLIYFSYDVKMKEKGDIPEGYSVSREKKERFSLILESASTNQTSMYLCASRWRREGLHEQYFGPGTRLTVT.

The gene calls are TRBV6-5 and TRBJ2-7; D may be TRBD1 (5 bases). The CDR3 has 14 amino acids. V was cut by 7 bases and J by 5 bases, with 18 bases left in between. Germline-derived CDR1 and CDR2 are MNHEY and SVGAGI. Here the CDR3 reads CASTRRATRDEQYF. The CDR3 region has the DNA TGTGCCAGCACCCGCAGGGCGACCCGGGACGAGCAGTACTTC.

The chain uses TRBV6-5 and TRBJ2-5; 9 positions match TRBD1. There are 13 residues in the CDR3. CDR1 and CDR2 (germline): MNHEY, SVGAGI. With V trimmed by 10 bases and J by 7 bases, 10 bases remained unmatched. Written as DNA, the CDR3 is TGTGCCACGTCCCGGGACAGGGTTGGGACCCAGTACTTC. Residues: CATSRDRVGTQYF.